Listed below are T cell receptor beta chains from one sample, sequenced in a study of kidney transplant recipient with SARS-CoV-2 infection. TCRdb independently ran MiXCR on the reads; one entry per CDR3 protein. This sample has roughly 250,000 distinct CDR3 sequences; around 30% occur once, and the top ten carry about 7%. The sample in question was a blood sample, obtained at baseline and around day 120 from a kidney transplant recipient. The receptor source for this set is a young adult male patient who had COVID-19 and was a kidney transplant recipient. Some T cells may be transferred from the graft donor. CDR3s include the opening cysteine and the closing phenylalanine or tryptophan. The order of the fields is D gene, CDR3 length, J gene, clone size, V gene, CDR3 DNA, CDR3 protein. D genes are given only for firm matches. Clone size, where shown, is once, few, many, or a class for clones that have expanded.

>TRBD1|17|TRBJ1-6|many|TRBV4-1
TGCGCCAGCAGCCCTCCGGGACAGAAGATGGATAATTCACCCCTCCACTTT
CASSPPGQKMDNSPLHF
>.|15|TRBJ2-7|.|TRBV5-5
TGTGCCAGCAGCCCCAGGGCTACCGATACCTACGAGCAGTACTTC
CASSPRATDTYEQYF
>.|13|TRBJ2-7|many|TRBV12-3/TRBV12-4
TGTGCCAGCAGCTTTGGGCCACTGCAGGAGCAGTACTTC
CASSFGPLQEQYF
>.|16|TRBJ1-2|many|TRBV14
TGTGCCAGCAGCCAAATGGCCGGGCAGGGGAACTATGGCTACACCTTC
CASSQMAGQGNYGYTF
>.|15|TRBJ1-2|many|TRBV19
TGTGCCAGTAGTGCCGGTGGGGGCTATGACTATGGCTACACCTTC
CASSAGGGYDYGYTF
>TRBD2|15|TRBJ2-7|many|TRBV20-1
TGCAGTGATAGCCGACTAGCGGGAAATAGTTACGAGCAGTACTTC
CSDSRLAGNSYEQYF
>.|17|TRBJ1-2|many|TRBV7-2
TGTGCCAGCAGCATAGAGTCCAGAGACGGAAAGACCTATGGCTACACCTTC
CASSIESRDGKTYGYTF
>.|17|TRBJ1-2|many|TRBV23-1
TGCGCCAGCAGTTACAAGGAGCTACGCAGAAAGACCTATGGCTACACCTTC
CASSYKELRRKTYGYTF
>.|14|TRBJ1-6|many|TRBV28
TGTGCCAGCAGGACGGACAGAAGGGGTTCACCCCTCCACTTT
CASRTDRRGSPLHF
>TRBD1|16|TRBJ2-4|.|TRBV20-1
TGCAGTGCTAGGAATCCGGGACAGGGGACCAAAAACATTCAGTACTTC
CSARNPGQGTKNIQYF
>TRBD2|16|TRBJ2-7|many|TRBV20-1
TGCAGTGCTAGAGTATCGGGACTAGGGTTTCAATACGAGCAGTACTTC
CSARVSGLGFQYEQYF
>.|17|TRBJ1-2|many|TRBV7-7
TGTGCCAGCAGCCAGCTCCATAAGTGCCGAAAGACCTATGGCTACACCTTC
CASSQLHKCRKTYGYTF
>.|15|TRBJ1-4|many|TRBV19
TGTGCCAGTAGTATATCGGCAGCAACTAATGAAAAACTGTTTTTT
CASSISAATNEKLFF
>.|16|TRBJ1-2|many|TRBV5-3
TGTGCCAGACATTGGCAAGTGGTGAGAAAGACCTATGGCTACACCTTC
CARHWQVVRKTYGYTF
>.|17|TRBJ1-3|many|TRBV10-1
TGCGCCAGCAGTGAGTCTAAACCGGCGGACTCCTCGAACACCATATATTTT
CASSESKPADSSNTIYF
>.|15|TRBJ2-2|many|TRBV7-3
TGTGCCAGCAGCCCCACTAGGAAACGCACCGGGGAGCTGTTTTTT
CASSPTRKRTGELFF
>.|16|TRBJ2-2|many|TRBV7-3
TGTGCCAGCAGCAGGGGGCCGGCGGGGGACACCGGGGAGCTGTTTTTT
CASSRGPAGDTGELFF
>.|17|TRBJ1-2|many|TRBV12-3/TRBV12-4
TGTGCCAGCAGTTTCATGGGGTCTCGGGGCAGGGGCTATGGCTACACCTTC
CASSFMGSRGRGYGYTF
>.|14|TRBJ2-7|many|TRBV7-8
TGTGCCAGCAGCTTAACGACGGCCGCCTACGAGCAGTACTTC
CASSLTTAAYEQYF
>TRBD2|15|TRBJ2-1|.|TRBV28
TGTGCCAGCAGGGACTGGCGGGAGAACCGCAATGAGCGGTTCTTC
CASRDWRENRNERFF
>.|14|TRBJ1-2|many|TRBV6-1
TGTGCCAGCAGTGGGGACACCCCTAACTATGGCTACACCTTC
CASSGDTPNYGYTF
>.|17|TRBJ2-3|many|TRBV11-2
TGTGCCAGCAGCCTGAAATTCGACACATCTAGCACAGATACGCAGTATTTT
CASSLKFDTSSTDTQYF